The next 13 T cell receptor beta chains were all read from a single sample in a study of siplizumab effects on memory and regulatory T cells. The method was immunoSEQ multiplex PCR; TCRdb's version includes in-frame clones alone and lacks a portion of them. Of about 120,000 clones detected, about 95% appear once; the ten largest clones hold about 1.8%. Sequencing used non-Treg CD4+ T cells sorted from blood. The receptors here all came from a human donor in good health.

V gene TRBV5-1 combines with J gene TRBJ1-6; 7 bases map to TRBD1. This CDR3 comprises 14 residues. CDR1 is SGHRS, CDR2 YFSETQ, per germline. Trimming cost V 4 bases and J 14 bases; bases outside gene matches: 12. CDR3 DNA: TGCGCCAGCAGCCCAGCACAAAGGGACAGCACCCTCCACTTT. Its protein product is CASSPAQRDSTLHF.

This sequence joins TRBV9 and TRBJ1-1; no clear D. The CDR3 has 13 amino acids. The V gene lost 6 bases and the J gene lost 0 bases, with 9 bases spanning the gap. Germline V gene lookup returns CDR1 SGDLS and CDR2 YYNGEE. The CDR3: CASTLGLNTEAFF. CDR3 nucleotides: TGTGCCAGCACCCTCGGGCTGAACACTGAAGCTTTCTTT.

CDR3 nucleotides: TGTGCCATCAGTGAGTCACGGCCGGGGGGCTCTGGAAACACCATATATTTT. It translates to CAISESRPGGSGNTIYF. This chain connects TRBV10-3 to TRBJ1-3, with a tentative D call TRBD1 (5 bases). CDR3 length equals 17 residues. V was pared by 0 bases and J by 0 bases, with 12 bases between. Germline V gene sequence: CDR1 ENHRY, CDR2 SYGVKD.

As to this clone: At one end the junction does not follow the germline gene, possibly because of a read error. In nucleotides, the CDR3 is TGTGCCAGCAGTAACTCAGCCGTTGAAGCTTTCTTT. It yields the protein CASSNSAVEAFF. The rearrangement uses TRBV6-5 and TRBJ1-1; the D is unclear. This CDR3 contains 12 residues. CDR1 is MNHEY, CDR2 SVGAGI, per germline.

The chain links TRBV19 to TRBJ1-1, with D possibly being TRBD1 (5 bases). V was pared by 7 bases and J by 4 bases, with 19 bases between. Germline lookup yields CDR1 LNHDA and CDR2 SQIVND (reference sequence). This CDR3 region has 15 residues. The CDR3 spells CASTDKPDWGTEAFF. The CDR3 DNA reads TGTGCCAGTACGGACAAACCCGATTGGGGCACTGAAGCTTTCTTT.

The chain combines TRBV6-1 with TRBJ2-5, with 10 positions matching TRBD1. The CDR3 is 16 residues long. The germline V gene has CDR1 MNHNS and CDR2 SASEGT. V was clipped by 3 bases and J by 4 bases; unmatched bases: 8. As DNA, the CDR3 is TGTGCCAGCAGTGAGCCGGGACAGGGGTTGGGAGAGACCCAGTACTTC. Amino acids: CASSEPGQGLGETQYF.

A single count supports this clone. The V and J genes are TRBV5-1 and TRBJ2-5; 10 bases match TRBD2. J lost 5 bases, V lost 0 bases, and 10 bases had no gene match. The CDR3 is 17 amino acids. Per germline, CDR1 SGHRS and CDR2 YFSETQ. The CDR3 sequence: CASSLEVGLAGAETQYF. CDR3 DNA sequence: TGCGCCAGCAGCTTGGAGGTAGGGCTAGCGGGAGCGGAGACCCAGTACTTC.

This chain uses TRBV19 with TRBJ2-3; TRBD2 might be the D (6 bases). Germline CDR1 and CDR2: LNHDA and SQIVND (reference sequence). CDR3 length: 14 residues. The V end lost 9 bases, the J end lost 1 base, and 14 bases lay between the germline ends. Here the CDR3 DNA reads TGTGCCAGCCGCGGCGAGCGGGGCACAGATACGCAGTATTTT. Translation gives CASRGERGTDTQYF. Full variable domain (outside the CDR3, taken from reference TRBV19 and TRBJ2-3): DGGITQSPKYLFRKEGQNVTLSCEQNLNHDAMYWYRQDPGQGLRLIYYSQIVNDFQKGDIAEGYSVSREKKESFPLTVTSAQKNPTAFYLCASRGERGTDTQYFGPGTRLTVL.

This chain joins TRBV9 and TRBJ2-5, with 11 positions matching TRBD2. V shed 4 bases and J 5 bases; nucleotides not matched to a gene: 7. The CDR3 sequence is 15 residues long. Germline assignment: CDR1 SGDLS and CDR2 YYNGEE. The CDR3 spells CASSSFSGGAETQYF. CDR3 nucleotide sequence: TGTGCCAGCAGCTCATTTAGCGGGGGGGCTGAGACCCAGTACTTC.

The CDR3 reads CSGTRQNTEAFF. CDR3 coding DNA: TGCAGCGGCACTAGACAGAACACTGAAGCTTTCTTT. This chain connects TRBV29-1 to TRBJ1-1; D is unclear. The CDR3 totals 12 residues. V lost 7 bases, J lost 1 base, and 10 bases lay in between. The germline CDR1 and CDR2 sequences are SQVTM and ANQGSEA.

The V gene is TRBV23-1, the J gene TRBJ2-1; TRBD2 agrees at 10 bases. TRBV23-1 is flagged as an ORF with uncertain function. V trimming: 3 bases; J trimming: 5 bases; junction bases outside the gene matches: 4. CDR3 length: 15 residues. The CDR3 region is CASSQIAGGHNEQFF. CDR3 in DNA: TGCGCCAGCAGTCAGATAGCGGGAGGTCACAATGAGCAGTTCTTC.

DNA of the CDR3: TGTGCCAGCTCACCGGGTGCAGACCGTAATGAAAAACTGTTTTTT. This translates into CASSPGADRNEKLFF. V gene TRBV18 combines with J gene TRBJ1-4; D is ambiguous. This CDR3 is 15 amino acids long. V lost 3 bases, J lost 4 bases, and 12 bases lay in between. CDR1 and CDR2 (germline): KGHSH, LQKENI.

This chain joins TRBV25-1 and TRBJ2-1; TRBD2 matches at 10 bases. Germline loops: CDR1 MGHDK, CDR2 SYGVNS. V shed 1 base and J 4 bases; nucleotides not matched to a gene: 4. The CDR3 is 16 residues long. The CDR3: CASSELAGGRYNEQFF. CDR3 nucleotide sequence: TGTGCCAGCAGTGAATTAGCGGGGGGAAGATACAATGAGCAGTTCTTC.